This T cell receptor (beta chain) derives from a study of blood T cell repertoires in COVID-19. In the original processing: Estimates of nucleated cell counts were drawn from the amplification of reference gene primers. The assay was immunoSEQ multiplex PCR, and TCRdb's table has in-frame clones only and misses some. That table furnishes V, J and clone size, whereas the DNA furnished D and trimming. The data hold about 330,000 clones, with 75% to 90% observed a single time. The germline V and J ends were trimmed by 4 bases and 6 bases, with 9 bases remaining between them. The CDR3 extends over 12 amino acids. Germline values: CDR1 SQVTM, CDR2 ANQGSEA.

The receptor was isolated from a man younger than 40 who had recovered from COVID-19. The chain has TRBV29-1 and TRBJ1-4, with no clear D. Sequencing was carried out using PBMCs or T cells enriched from blood (not recorded which). CDR3 residues: CSVVGEDEKLFF. In DNA form, the CDR3 reads TGCAGCGTTGTAGGTGAGGATGAAAAACTGTTTTTT.